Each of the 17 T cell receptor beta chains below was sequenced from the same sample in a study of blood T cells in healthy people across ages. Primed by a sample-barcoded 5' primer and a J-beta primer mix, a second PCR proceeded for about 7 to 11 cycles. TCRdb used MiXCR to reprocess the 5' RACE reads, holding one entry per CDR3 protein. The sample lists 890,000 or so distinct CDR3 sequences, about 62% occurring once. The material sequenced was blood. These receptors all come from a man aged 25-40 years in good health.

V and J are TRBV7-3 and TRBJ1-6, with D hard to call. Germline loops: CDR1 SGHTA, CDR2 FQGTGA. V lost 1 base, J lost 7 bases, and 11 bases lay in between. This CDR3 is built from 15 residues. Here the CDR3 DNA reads TGTGCCAGCAGCTTAAATCCCGGACGGAATTCACCCCTCCACTTT. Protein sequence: CASSLNPGRNSPLHF.

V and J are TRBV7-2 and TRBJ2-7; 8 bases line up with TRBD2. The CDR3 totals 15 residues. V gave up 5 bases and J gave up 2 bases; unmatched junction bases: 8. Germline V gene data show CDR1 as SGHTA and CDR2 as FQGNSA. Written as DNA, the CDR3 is TGTGCCAGCAGCGTCATAGCGGGAACCACCTACGAGCAGTACTTC. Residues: CASSVIAGTTYEQYF.

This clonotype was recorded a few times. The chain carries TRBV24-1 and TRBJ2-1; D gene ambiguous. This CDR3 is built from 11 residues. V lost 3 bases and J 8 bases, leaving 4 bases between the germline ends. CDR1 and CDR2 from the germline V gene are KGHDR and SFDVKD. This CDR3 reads CATSDDDEQFF. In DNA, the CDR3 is TGTGCCACCAGTGATGATGATGAGCAGTTCTTC.

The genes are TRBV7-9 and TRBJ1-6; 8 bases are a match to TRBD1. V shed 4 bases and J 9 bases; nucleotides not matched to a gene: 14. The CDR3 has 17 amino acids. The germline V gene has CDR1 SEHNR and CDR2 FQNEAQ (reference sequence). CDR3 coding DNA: TGTGCCAGCAGCTACCACGAAAAACAGGGGGTTGGTTCACCCCTCCACTTT. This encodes CASSYHEKQGVGSPLHF.

CDR3 protein: CASSPHQAGGYTDTQYF. The CDR3 coding sequence is TGTGCCAGCAGCCCCCATCAAGCGGGGGGCTACACAGATACGCAGTATTTT. The chain carries TRBV12-3 or TRBV12-4 and TRBJ2-3, with 9 positions matching TRBD2. The J segment lost 2 bases and the V segment lost 6 bases, leaving 12 bases of the junction unmatched. The CDR3 is 17 amino acids.

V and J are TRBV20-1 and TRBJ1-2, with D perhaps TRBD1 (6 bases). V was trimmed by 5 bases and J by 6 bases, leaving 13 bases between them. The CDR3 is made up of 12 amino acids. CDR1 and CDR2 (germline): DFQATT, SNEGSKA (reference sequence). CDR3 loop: CSAGGQLDGYTF. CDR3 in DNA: TGCAGTGCTGGGGGACAATTAGATGGCTACACCTTC.

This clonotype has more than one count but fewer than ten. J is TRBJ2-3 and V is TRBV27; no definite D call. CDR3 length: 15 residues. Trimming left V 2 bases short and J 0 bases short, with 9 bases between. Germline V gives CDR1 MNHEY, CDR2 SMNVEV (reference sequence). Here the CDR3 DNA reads TGTGCCAGCAGTTTACTAGGGCTTAGCACAGATACGCAGTATTTT. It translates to CASSLLGLSTDTQYF.

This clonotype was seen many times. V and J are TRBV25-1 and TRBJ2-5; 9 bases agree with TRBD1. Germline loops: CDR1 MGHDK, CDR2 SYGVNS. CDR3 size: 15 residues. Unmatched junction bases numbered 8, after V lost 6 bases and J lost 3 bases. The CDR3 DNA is TGTGCCAGCAGCGATCGGGACAGGGTAAAAGAGACCCAGTACTTC. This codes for CASSDRDRVKETQYF.

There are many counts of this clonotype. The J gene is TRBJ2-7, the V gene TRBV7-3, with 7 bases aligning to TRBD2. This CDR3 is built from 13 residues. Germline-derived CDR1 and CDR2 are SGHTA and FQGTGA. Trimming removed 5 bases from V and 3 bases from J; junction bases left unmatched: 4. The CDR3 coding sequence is TGTGCCAGCAGCCCTAGCGGCAGCTACGAGCAGTACTTC. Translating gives CASSPSGSYEQYF.

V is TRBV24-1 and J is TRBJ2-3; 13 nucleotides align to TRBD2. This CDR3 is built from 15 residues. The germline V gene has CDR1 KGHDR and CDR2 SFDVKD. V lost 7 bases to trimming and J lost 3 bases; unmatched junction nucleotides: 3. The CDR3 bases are TGTGCCACCAGCCTACTAGCGGGGGGGACAGATACGCAGTATTTT. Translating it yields CATSLLAGGTDTQYF.

CDR3 nucleotides: TGTGCCAGCAGAAGGGCCCTCGGTCAGGGTAGCGGCTACACCTTC. Its protein product is CASRRALGQGSGYTF. J is TRBJ1-2 and V is TRBV28, with D perhaps matching TRBD1 (5 bases). From germline, CDR1 is MDHEN and CDR2 SYDVKM. CDR3 size: 15 residues. V was shortened by 6 bases and J by 8 bases, with 22 bases between the two germline ends.

CDR3 amino acids: CASSYEAGRGDTQYF. The CDR3 nucleotides are TGTGCCAGCAGCTATGAGGCGGGGCGGGGAGATACGCAGTATTTT. The chain has TRBV7-9 and TRBJ2-3; the D gene is possibly TRBD2 (6 bases). Trimming left V 4 bases short and J 5 bases short, with 16 bases between. The length of the CDR3 is 15 residues. Per the germline V gene, CDR1 is SEHNR and CDR2 is FQNEAQ (reference sequence).

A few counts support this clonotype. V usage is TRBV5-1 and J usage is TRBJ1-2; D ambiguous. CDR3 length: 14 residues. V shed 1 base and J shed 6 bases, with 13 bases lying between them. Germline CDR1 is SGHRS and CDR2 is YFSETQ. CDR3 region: CASSLRDVRHGYTF. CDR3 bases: TGCGCCAGCAGCTTGCGGGATGTAAGGCATGGCTACACCTTC.

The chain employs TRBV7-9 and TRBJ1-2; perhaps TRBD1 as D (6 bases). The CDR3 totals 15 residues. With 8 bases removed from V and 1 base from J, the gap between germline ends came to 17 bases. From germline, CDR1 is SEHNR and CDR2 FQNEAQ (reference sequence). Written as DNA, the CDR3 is TGTGCCAGCGGCACATCGGGACACCTTAACTATGGCTACACCTTC. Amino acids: CASGTSGHLNYGYTF. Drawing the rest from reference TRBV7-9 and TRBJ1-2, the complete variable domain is DTGVSQNPRHKITKRGQNVTFRCDPISEHNRLYWYRQTLGQGPEFLTYFQNEAQLEKSRLLSDRFSAERPKGSFSTLEIQRTEQGDSAMYLCASGTSGHLNYGYTFGSGTRLTVV.

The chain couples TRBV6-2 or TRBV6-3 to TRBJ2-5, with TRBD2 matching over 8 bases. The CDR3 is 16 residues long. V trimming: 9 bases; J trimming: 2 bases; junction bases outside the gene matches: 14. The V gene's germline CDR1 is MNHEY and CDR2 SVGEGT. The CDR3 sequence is CASTPSEVAGQETQYF. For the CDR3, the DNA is TGTGCCAGTACCCCGAGTGAGGTAGCGGGGCAAGAGACCCAGTACTTC.

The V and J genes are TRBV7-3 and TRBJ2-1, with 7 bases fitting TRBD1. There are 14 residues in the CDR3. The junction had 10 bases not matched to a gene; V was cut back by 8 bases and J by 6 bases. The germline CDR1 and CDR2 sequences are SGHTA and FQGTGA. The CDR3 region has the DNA TGTGCCAGCGGCTCTCCCGGGGACAGCAATGAGCAGTTCTTC. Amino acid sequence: CASGSPGDSNEQFF.

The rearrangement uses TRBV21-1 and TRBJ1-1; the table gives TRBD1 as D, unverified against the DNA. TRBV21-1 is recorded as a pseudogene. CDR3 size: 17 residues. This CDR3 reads CASSAARGTCGCTEAFF. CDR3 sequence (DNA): TGTGCCAGCAGCGCTGCAAGGGGGACCTGTGGGTGCACTGAAGCTTTCTTT.